The subject of this entry is one TCR beta chain. The data were obtained in a study of control samples from healthy donors and cancer patients. The CDR3 loop spans 12 amino acids. Trimming took off 3 bases at V and 2 bases at J, with 5 bases between the two ends. Germline values: CDR1 MGHRA, CDR2 YSYEKL. The data were produced by immunoSEQ multiplex PCR, yet TCRdb's version contains in-frame clones alone and is incomplete. This table has 190,000 or so clones, 80% to 95% appearing once. The V call is TRBV4-1, the J call TRBJ2-7; the D gene is possibly TRBD2 (5 bases). Sequencing used blood. The source is a man between 18 and 35 years old in good health. CDR3 bases: TGCGCCAGCAGCCACGGGACCTACGAGCAGTACTTC. It is translated as CASSHGTYEQYF.